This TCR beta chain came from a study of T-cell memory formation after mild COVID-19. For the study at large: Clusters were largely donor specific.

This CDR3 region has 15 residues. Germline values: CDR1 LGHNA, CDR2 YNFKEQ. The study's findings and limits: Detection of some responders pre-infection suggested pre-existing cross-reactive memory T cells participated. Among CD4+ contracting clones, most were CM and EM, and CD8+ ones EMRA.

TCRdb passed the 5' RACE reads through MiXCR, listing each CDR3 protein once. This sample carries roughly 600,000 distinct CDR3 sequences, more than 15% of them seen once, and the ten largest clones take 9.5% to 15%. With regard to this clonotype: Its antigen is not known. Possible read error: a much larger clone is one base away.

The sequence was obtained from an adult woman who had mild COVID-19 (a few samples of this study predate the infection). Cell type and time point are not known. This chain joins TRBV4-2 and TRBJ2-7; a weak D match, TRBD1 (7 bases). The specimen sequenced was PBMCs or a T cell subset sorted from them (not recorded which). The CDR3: CAGSPGGLSSYEQYF. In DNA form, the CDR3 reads TGTGCCGGCAGCCCAGGGGGACTGAGCTCCTACGAGCAGTACTTC.